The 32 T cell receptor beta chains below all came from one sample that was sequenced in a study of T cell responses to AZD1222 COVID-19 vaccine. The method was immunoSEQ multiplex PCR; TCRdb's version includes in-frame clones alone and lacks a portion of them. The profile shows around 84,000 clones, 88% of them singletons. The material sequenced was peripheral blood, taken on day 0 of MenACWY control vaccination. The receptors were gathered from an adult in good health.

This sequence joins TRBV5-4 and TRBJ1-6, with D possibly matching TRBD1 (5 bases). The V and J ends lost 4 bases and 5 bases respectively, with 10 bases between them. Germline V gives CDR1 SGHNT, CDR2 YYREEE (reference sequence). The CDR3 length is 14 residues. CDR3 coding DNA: TGTGCCAGCAGCCCTGGGGGGAATAATTCACCCCTCCACTTT. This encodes CASSPGGNNSPLHF.

Here the CDR3 DNA reads TGCGCCAGCAGCCAGGACAGGGAATATGGCTACACCTTC. Translating gives CASSQDREYGYTF. The chain is built from TRBV4-3 and TRBJ1-2, with 8 bases aligning to TRBD1. The CDR3 length is 13 residues. Germline CDR1 LGHNA, CDR2 YSLEER. Germline trimming cut 3 bases from V and 5 bases from J; bases unmatched to any gene: 2.

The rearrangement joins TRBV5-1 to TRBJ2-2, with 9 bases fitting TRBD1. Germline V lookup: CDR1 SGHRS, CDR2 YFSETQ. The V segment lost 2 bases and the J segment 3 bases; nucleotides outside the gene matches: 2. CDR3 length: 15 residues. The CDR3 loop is CASSLGQGHTGELFF. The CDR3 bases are TGCGCCAGCAGCTTAGGACAGGGGCACACCGGGGAGCTGTTTTTT.

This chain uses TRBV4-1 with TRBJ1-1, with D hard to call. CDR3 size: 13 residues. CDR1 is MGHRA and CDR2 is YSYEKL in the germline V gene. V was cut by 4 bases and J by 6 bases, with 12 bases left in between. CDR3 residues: CASSPRGGAEAFF. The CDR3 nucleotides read TGCGCCAGCAGCCCGCGGGGTGGGGCTGAAGCTTTCTTT.

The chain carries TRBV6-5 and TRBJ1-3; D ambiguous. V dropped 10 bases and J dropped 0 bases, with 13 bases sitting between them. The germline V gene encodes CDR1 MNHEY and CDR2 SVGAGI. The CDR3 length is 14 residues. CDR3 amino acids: CATSQISSGNTIYF. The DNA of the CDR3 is TGTGCCACCTCACAAATTAGCTCTGGAAACACCATATATTTT.

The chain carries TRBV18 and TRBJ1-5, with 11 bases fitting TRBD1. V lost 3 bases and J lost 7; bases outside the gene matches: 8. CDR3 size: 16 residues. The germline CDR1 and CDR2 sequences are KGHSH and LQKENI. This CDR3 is CASSPVRDRGNQPQHF. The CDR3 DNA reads TGTGCCAGCTCACCTGTTAGGGACAGGGGGAACCAGCCCCAGCATTTT.

CDR3 sequence (DNA): TGCGCCAGCAGCCTCGAATTAAGTGCCGGGGAGCTGTTTTTT. Its translation: CASSLELSAGELFF. The rearrangement links TRBV5-1 to TRBJ2-2; D is undetermined. The CDR3 contains 14 residues. Germline CDR1 SGHRS, CDR2 YFSETQ. V was shortened by 4 bases and J by 6 bases, with 13 bases between the two germline ends. Full variable domain (outside the CDR3, taken from reference TRBV5-1 and TRBJ2-2): KAGVTQTPRYLIKTRGQQVTLSCSPISGHRSVSWYQQTPGQGLQFLFEYFSETQRNKGNFPGRFSGRQFSNSRSEMNVSTLELGDSALYLCASSLELSAGELFFGEGSRLTVL.

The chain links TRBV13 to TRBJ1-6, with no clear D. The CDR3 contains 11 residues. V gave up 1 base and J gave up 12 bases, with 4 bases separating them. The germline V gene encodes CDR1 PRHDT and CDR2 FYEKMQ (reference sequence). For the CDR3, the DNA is TGTGCCAGCAGCTTAGAGGGACCCCTCCACTTT. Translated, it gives CASSLEGPLHF.

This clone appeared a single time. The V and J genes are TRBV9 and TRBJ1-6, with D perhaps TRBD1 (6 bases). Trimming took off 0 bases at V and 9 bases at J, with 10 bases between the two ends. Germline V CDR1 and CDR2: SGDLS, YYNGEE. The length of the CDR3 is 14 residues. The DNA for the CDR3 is TGTGCCAGCAGCGTAGAGGGCAGGGGTTCACCCCTCCACTTT. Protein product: CASSVEGRGSPLHF.

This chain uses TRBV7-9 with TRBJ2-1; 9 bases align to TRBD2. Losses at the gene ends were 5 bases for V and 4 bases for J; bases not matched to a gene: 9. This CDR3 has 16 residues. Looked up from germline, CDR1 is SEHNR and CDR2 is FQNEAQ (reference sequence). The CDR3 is CASSDQSGRSYNEQFF. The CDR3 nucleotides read TGTGCCAGCAGCGACCAAAGCGGGAGGTCTTACAATGAGCAGTTCTTC.

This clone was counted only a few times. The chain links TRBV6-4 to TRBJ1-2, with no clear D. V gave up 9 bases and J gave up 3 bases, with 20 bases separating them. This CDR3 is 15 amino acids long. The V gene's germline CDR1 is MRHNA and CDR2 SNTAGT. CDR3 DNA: TGTGCCAGTAAGTTAGAGGCAGCGAGAGACTATGGCTACACCTTC. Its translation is CASKLEAARDYGYTF.

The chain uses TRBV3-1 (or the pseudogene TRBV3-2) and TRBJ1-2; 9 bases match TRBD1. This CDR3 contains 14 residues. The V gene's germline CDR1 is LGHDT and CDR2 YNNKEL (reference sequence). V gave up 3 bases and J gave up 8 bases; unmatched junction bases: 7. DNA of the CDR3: TGTGCCAGCAGCCAGGGACAGGGTGCCATAGGCTACACCTTC. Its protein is CASSQGQGAIGYTF.

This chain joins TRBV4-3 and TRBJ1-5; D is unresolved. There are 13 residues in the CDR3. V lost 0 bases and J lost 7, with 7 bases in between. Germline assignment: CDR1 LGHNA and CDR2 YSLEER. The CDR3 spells CASSQDRFQPQHF. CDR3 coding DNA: TGCGCCAGCAGCCAAGACAGATTCCAGCCCCAGCATTTT.

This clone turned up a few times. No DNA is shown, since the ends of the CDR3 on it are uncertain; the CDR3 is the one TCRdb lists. The CDR3 sequence: CASSFGPGNQPQHF. The gene calls are TRBV5-1 and TRBJ1-5. Germline CDR1 is SGHRS and CDR2 is YFSETQ. Termini included, the CDR3 measures 14 amino acids.

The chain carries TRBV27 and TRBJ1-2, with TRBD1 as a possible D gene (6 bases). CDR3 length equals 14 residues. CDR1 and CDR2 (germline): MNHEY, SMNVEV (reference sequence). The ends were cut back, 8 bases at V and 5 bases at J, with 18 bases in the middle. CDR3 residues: CASPRGGAQYGYTF. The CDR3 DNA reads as TGTGCCAGCCCCCGGGGGGGGGCGCAGTATGGCTACACCTTC.

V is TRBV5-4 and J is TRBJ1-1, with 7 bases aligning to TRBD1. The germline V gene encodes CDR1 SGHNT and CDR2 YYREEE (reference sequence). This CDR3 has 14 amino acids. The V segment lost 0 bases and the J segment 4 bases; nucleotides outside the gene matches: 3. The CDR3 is CASSLDEGATEAFF. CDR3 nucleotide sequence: TGTGCCAGCAGCTTGGACGAGGGGGCCACTGAAGCTTTCTTT.

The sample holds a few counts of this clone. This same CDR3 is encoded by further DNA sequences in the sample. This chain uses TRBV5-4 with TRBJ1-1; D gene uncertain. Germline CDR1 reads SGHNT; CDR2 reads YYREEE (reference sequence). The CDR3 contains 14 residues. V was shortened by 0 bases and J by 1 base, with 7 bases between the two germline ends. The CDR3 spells CASSLASRNTEAFF. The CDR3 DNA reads TGTGCCAGCAGCTTGGCTAGTCGGAACACTGAAGCTTTCTTT. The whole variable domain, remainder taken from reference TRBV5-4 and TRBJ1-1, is ETGVTQSPTHLIKTRGQQVTLRCSSQSGHNTVSWYQQALGQGPQFIFQYYREEENGRGNFPPRFSGLQFPNYSSELNVNALELDDSALYLCASSLASRNTEAFFGQGTRLTVV.

The CDR3 sequence: CASSLRTEKTGELFF. For the CDR3, the DNA is TGTGCCAGTAGTCTACGGACAGAAAAAACCGGGGAGCTGTTTTTT. The chain combines TRBV19 with TRBJ2-2; TRBD1 might be the D (6 bases). The CDR3 has 15 amino acids. Germline loops: CDR1 LNHDA, CDR2 SQIVND (reference sequence). Trimming stripped 5 bases from V and 5 bases from J, with 15 bases between.

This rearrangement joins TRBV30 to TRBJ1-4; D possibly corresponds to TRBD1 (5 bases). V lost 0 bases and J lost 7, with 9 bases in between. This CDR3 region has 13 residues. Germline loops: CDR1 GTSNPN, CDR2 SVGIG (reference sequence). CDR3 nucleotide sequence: TGTGCCTGGAGTGTACGCGGGGGTGAAAAACTGTTTTTT. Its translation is CAWSVRGGEKLFF.

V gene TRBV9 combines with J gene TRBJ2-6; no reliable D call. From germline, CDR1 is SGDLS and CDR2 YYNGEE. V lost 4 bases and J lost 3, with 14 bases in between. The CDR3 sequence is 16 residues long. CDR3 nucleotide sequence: TGTGCCAGCAGCCCCACCGGCCTAAGTGGGGCCAACGTCCTGACTTTC. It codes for CASSPTGLSGANVLTF. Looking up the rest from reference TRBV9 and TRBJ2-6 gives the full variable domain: DSGVTQTPKHLITATGQRVTLRCSPRSGDLSVYWYQQSLDQGLQFLIQYYNGEERAKGNILERFSAQQFPDLHSELNLSSLELGDSALYFCASSPTGLSGANVLTFGAGSRLTVL.

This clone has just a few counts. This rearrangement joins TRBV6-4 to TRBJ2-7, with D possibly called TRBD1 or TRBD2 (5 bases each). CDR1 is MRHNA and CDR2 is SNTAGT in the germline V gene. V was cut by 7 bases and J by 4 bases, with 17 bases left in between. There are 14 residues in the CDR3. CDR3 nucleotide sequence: TGTGCCAGCACAACGCCGGGGACCCTTTACGAGCAGTACTTC. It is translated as CASTTPGTLYEQYF.

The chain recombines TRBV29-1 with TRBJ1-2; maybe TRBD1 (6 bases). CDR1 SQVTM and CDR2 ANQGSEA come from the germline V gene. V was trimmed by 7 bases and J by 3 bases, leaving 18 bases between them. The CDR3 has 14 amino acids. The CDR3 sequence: CSGKTGGADYGYTF. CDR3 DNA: TGCAGCGGCAAAACGGGGGGCGCAGACTATGGCTACACCTTC. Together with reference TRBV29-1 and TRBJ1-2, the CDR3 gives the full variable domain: SAVISQKPSRDICQRGTSLTIQCQVDSQVTMMFWYRQQPGQSLTLIATANQGSEATYESGFVIDKFPISRPNLTFSTLTVSNMSPEDSSIYLCSGKTGGADYGYTFGSGTRLTVV.

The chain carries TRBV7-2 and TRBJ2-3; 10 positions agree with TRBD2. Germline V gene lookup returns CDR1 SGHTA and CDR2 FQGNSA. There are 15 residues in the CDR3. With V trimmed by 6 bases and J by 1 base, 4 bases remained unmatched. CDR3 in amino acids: CASSPAGGRTDTQYF. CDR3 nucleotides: TGTGCCAGCAGTCCAGCGGGGGGGCGCACAGATACGCAGTATTTT. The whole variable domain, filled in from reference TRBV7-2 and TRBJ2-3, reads GAGVSQSPSNKVTEKGKDVELRCDPISGHTALYWYRQSLGQGLEFLIYFQGNSAPDKSGLPSDRFSAERTGGSVSTLTIQRTQQEDSAVYLCASSPAGGRTDTQYFGPGTRLTVL.

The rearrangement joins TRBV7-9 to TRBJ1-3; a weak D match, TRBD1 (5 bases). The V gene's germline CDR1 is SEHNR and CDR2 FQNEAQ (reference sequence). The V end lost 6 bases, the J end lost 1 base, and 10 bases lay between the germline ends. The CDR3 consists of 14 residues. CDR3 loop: CASSPQGSGNTIYF. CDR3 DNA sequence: TGTGCCAGCAGTCCCCAGGGATCTGGAAACACCATATATTTT.

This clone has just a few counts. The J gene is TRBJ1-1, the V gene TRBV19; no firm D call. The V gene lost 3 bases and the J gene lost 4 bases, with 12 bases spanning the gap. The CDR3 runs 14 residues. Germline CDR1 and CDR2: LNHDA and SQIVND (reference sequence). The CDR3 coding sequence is TGTGCCAGTAGTATTGGAAACTTGGCCACTGAAGCTTTCTTT. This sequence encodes CASSIGNLATEAFF.

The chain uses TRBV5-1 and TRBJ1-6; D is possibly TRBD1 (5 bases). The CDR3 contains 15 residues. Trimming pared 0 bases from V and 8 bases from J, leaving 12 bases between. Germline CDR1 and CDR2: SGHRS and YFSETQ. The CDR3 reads CASSLAGGEDSPLHF. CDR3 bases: TGCGCCAGCAGCTTGGCGGGGGGTGAAGATTCACCCCTCCACTTT.

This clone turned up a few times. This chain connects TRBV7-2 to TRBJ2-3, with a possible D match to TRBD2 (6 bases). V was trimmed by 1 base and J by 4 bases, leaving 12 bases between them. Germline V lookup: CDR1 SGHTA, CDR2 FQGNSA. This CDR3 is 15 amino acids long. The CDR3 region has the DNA TGTGCCAGCAGCTTAGTTGCGGGGTCCGCAGATACGCAGTATTTT. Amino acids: CASSLVAGSADTQYF.

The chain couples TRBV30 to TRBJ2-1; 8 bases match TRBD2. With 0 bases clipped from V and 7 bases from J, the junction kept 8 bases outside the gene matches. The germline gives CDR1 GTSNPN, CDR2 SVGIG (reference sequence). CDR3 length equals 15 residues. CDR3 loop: CAWSVSAGVGNEQFF. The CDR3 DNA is TGTGCCTGGAGTGTTTCAGCGGGGGTAGGAAATGAGCAGTTCTTC.

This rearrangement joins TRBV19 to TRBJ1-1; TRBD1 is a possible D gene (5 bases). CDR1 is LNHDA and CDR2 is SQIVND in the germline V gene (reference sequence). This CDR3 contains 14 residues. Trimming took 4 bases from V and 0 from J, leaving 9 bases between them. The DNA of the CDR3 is TGTGCCAGTAGTAGGGGGACCCTGAACACTGAAGCTTTCTTT. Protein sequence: CASSRGTLNTEAFF.

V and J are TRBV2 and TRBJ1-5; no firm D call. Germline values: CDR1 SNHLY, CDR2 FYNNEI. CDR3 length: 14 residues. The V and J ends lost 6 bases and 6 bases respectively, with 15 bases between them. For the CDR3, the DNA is TGTGCCAGCAGGCGGGATACCGCGGCTCAGCCCCAGCATTTT. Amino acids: CASRRDTAAQPQHF.

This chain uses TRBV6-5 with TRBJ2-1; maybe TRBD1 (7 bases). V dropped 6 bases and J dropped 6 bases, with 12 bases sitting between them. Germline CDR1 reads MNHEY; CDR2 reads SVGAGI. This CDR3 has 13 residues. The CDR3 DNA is TGTGCCAGCAGAACTCAGGGGGGCAATGAGCAGTTCTTC. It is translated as CASRTQGGNEQFF.

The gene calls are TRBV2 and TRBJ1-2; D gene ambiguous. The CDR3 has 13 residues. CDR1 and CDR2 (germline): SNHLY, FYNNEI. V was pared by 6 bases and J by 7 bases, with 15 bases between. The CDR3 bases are TGTGCCAGCAGCCAAGGATGGGAGGGTGGCTACACCTTC. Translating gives CASSQGWEGGYTF. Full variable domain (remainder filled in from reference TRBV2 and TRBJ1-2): EPEVTQTPSHQVTQMGQEVILRCVPISNHLYFYWYRQILGQKVEFLVSFYNNEISEKSEIFDDQFSVERPDGSNFTLKIRSTKLEDSAMYFCASSQGWEGGYTFGSGTRLTVV.